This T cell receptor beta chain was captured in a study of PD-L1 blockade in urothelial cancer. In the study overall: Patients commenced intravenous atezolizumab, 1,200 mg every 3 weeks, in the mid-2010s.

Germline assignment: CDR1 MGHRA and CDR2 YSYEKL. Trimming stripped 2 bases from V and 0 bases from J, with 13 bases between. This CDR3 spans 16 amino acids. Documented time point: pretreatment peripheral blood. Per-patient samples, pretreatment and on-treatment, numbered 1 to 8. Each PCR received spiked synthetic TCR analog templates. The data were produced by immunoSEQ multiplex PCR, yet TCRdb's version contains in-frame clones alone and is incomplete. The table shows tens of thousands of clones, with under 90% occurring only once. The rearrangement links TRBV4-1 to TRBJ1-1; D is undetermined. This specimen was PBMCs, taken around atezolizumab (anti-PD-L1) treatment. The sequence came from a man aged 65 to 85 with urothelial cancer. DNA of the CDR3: TGCGCCAGCAGCCAAATCTCCGCAGGCTTGAACACTGAAGCTTTCTTT. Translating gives CASSQISAGLNTEAFF.